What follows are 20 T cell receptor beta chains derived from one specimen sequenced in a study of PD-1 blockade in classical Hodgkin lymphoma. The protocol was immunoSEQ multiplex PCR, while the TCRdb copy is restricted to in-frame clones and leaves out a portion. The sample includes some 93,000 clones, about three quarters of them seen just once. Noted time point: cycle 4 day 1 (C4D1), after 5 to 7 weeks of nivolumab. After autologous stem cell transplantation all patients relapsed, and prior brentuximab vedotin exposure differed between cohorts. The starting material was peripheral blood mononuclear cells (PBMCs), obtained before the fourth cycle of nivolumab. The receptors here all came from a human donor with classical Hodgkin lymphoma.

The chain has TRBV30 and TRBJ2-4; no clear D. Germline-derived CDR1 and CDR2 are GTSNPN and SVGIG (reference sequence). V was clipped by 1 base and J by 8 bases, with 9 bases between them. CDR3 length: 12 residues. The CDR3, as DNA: TGTGCCTGGAGTGGTTTTGGGGACATTCAGTACTTC. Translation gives CAWSGFGDIQYF.

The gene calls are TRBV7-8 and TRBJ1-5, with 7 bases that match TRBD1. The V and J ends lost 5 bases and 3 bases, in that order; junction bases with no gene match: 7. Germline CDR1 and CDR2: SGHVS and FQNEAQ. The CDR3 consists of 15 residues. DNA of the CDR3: TGTGCCAGCAGCCTGGACAGGTTCTCCAATCAGCCCCAGCATTTT. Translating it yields CASSLDRFSNQPQHF.

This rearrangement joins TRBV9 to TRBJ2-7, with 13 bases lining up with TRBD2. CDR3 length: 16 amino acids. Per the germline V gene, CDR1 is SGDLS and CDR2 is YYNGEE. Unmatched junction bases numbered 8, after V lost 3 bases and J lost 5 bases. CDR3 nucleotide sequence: TGTGCCAGCAGCGCCCAGGGACTAGCGGGATTCCACGAGCAGTACTTC. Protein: CASSAQGLAGFHEQYF.

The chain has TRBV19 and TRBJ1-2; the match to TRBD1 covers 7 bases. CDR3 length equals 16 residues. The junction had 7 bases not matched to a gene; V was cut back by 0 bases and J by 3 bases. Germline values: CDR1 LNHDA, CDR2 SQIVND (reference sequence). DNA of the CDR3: TGTGCCAGTAGTATAGACCTGGGACAGTGGGACTATGGCTACACCTTC. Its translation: CASSIDLGQWDYGYTF.

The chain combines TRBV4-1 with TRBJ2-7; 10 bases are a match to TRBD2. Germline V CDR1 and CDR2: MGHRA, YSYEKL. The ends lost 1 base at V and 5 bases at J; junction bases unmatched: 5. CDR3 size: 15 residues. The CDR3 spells CASSQGASGSHEQYF. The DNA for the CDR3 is TGCGCCAGCAGCCAAGGGGCTAGCGGGAGCCACGAGCAGTACTTC.

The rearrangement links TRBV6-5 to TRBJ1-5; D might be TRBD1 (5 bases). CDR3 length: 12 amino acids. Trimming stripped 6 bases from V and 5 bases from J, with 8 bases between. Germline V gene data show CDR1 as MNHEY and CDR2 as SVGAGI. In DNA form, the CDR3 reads TGTGCCAGCAGCGTACAGGATCAGCCCCAGCATTTT. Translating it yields CASSVQDQPQHF.

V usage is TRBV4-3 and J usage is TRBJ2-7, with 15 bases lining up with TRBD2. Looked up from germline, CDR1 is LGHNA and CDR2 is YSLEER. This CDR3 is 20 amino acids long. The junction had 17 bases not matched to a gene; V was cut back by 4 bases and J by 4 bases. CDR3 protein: CASSRSTRTSGRASTYEQYF. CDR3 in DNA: TGCGCCAGCAGCCGATCGACGCGGACTAGCGGGAGGGCCTCGACATACGAGCAGTACTTC.

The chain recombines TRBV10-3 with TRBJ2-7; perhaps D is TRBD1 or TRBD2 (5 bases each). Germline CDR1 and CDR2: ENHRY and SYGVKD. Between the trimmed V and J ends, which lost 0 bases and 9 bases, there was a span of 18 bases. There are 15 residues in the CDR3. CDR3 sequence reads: CAISESEARAAGQYF. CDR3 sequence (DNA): TGTGCCATCAGTGAGTCGGAGGCCAGGGCGGCTGGGCAGTACTTC.

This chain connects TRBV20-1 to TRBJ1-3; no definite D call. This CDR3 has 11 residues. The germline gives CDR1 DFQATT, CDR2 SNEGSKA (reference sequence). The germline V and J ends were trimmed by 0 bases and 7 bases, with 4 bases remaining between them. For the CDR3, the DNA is TGCAGTGCTAGAGATGTTAACACCATATATTTT. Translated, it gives CSARDVNTIYF.

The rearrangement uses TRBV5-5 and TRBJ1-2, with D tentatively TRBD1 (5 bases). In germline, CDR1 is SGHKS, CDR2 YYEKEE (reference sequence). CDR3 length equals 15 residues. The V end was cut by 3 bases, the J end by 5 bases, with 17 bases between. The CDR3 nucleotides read TGTGCCAGCAGCTCTGATCTAACAGGACCTTATGGCTACACCTTC. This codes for CASSSDLTGPYGYTF.

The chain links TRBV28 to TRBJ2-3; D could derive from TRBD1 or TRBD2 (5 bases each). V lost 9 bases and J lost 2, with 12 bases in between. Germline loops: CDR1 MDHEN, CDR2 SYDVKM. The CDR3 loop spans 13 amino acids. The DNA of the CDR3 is TGTGCCAGTAATACAGGACTCACAGATACGCAGTATTTT. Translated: CASNTGLTDTQYF.

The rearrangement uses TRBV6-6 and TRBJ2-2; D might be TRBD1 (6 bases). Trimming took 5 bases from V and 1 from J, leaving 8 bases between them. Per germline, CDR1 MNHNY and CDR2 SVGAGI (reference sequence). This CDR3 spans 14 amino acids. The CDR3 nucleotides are TGTGCCAGCAGTGCGACAGGGAACACCGGGGAGCTGTTTTTT. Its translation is CASSATGNTGELFF.

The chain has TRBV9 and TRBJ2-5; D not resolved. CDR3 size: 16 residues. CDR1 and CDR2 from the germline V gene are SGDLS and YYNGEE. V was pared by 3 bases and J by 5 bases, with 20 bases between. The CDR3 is CASSGSFLQAGETQYF. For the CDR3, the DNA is TGTGCCAGCAGCGGTTCGTTCTTACAAGCCGGTGAGACCCAGTACTTC.

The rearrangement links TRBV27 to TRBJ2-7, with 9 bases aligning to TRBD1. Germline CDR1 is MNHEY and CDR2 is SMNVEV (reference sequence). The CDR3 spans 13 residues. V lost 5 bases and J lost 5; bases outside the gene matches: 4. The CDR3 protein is CASSATGGNEQYF. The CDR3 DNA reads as TGTGCCAGCAGTGCGACAGGGGGAAACGAGCAGTACTTC.

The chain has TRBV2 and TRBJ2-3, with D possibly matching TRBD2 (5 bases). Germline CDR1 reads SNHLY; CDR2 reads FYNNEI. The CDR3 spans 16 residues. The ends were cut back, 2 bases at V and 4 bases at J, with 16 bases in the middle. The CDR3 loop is CASSETALGASDTQYF. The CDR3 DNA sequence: TGTGCCAGCAGTGAAACGGCCCTGGGAGCTTCAGATACGCAGTATTTT.

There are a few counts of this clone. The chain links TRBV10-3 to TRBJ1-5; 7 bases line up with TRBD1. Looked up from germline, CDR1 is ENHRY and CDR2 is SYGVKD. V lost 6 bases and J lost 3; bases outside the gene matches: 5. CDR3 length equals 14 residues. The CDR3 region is CAIRPGTDNQPQHF. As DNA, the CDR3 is TGTGCCATCAGACCCGGGACAGACAATCAGCCCCAGCATTTT.

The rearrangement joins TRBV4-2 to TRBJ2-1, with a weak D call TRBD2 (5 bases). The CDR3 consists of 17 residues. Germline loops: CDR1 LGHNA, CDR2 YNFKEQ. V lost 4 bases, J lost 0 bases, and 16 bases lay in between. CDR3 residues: CASSPRLFLSSYNEQFF. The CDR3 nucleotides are TGTGCCAGCAGCCCCCGACTATTCCTGAGCTCCTACAATGAGCAGTTCTTC.

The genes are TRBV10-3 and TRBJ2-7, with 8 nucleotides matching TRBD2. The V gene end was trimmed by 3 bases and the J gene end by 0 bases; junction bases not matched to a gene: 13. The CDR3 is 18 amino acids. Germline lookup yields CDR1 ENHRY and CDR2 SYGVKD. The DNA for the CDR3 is TGTGCCATCAGTGAACCGCCCGGGAGGGGCACGAGCTCCTACGAGCAGTACTTC. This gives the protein CAISEPPGRGTSSYEQYF.

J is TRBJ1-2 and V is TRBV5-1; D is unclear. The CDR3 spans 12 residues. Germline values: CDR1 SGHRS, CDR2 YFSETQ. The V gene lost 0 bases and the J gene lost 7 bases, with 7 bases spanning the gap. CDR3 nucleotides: TGCGCCAGCAGCTTGGACGGACCTGGCTACACCTTC. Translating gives CASSLDGPGYTF.

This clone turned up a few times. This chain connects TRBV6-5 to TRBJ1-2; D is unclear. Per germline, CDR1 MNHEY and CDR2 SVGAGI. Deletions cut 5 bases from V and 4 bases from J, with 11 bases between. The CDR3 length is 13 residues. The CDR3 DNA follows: TGTGCCAGCAGTCCCGTGGGAGGCTATGGCTACACCTTC. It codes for CASSPVGGYGYTF.